The next 6 T cell receptor beta chains were all read from a single sample in a study of cytomegalovirus exposure and HLA in healthy donors. PCR primers comprised 60 Vbeta and 13 Jbeta primers. TCRdb's table, derived via immunoSEQ multiplex PCR, lists solely in-frame clones and lacks some. This sample has around 160,000 clones, with about 70% found just once. Material: PBMCs. The receptors shown here come from a woman in her 40s in good health and CMV-seropositive.

This chain joins TRBV19 and TRBJ2-1, with 7 nucleotides matching TRBD2. Germline V gene lookup returns CDR1 LNHDA and CDR2 SQIVND (reference sequence). The CDR3 length is 16 residues. Trimming took 4 bases from V and 7 from J; bases not matched to a gene: 13. CDR3: CASSNSGPLLGNEQFF. In DNA, the CDR3 is TGTGCCAGTAGTAATAGCGGGCCCCTCCTCGGAAATGAGCAGTTCTTC.

A note on this clone: A read error may account for a junction end that differs from germline. The J gene is TRBJ2-3, the V gene TRBV7-9, with a possible D match to TRBD2 (6 bases). Germline loops: CDR1 SEHNR, CDR2 FQNEAQ (reference sequence). This CDR3 has 16 residues. CDR3 in DNA: TGTGCCGGCAGCTTAGTCCGGGAGCTGGGGACAGATACGCAGTATTTT. Its translation is CAGSLVRELGTDTQYF.

In its sample, this clone was seen once. CDR3 sequence: CASSLGHDNQPQHF. The CDR3, as DNA: TGTGCCAGCAGTTTAGGACACGATAATCAGCCCCAGCATTTT. J is TRBJ1-5 and V is TRBV28, with a tentative D call TRBD1 (5 bases). The CDR3 is 14 amino acids. Trimming took off 2 bases at V and 4 bases at J, with 9 bases between the two ends. Per germline, CDR1 MDHEN and CDR2 SYDVKM.

The rearrangement uses TRBV27 and TRBJ2-7; weak D call: TRBD1 (5 bases). The CDR3 is 14 residues long. V lost 3 bases and J lost 0, with 9 bases in between. CDR1 is MNHEY, CDR2 SMNVEV, per germline (reference sequence). The CDR3 loop reads CASSFKGSSYEQYF. The CDR3 coding sequence is TGTGCCAGCAGTTTTAAGGGGTCCTCCTACGAGCAGTACTTC.

The chain combines TRBV28 with TRBJ2-7; TRBD1 matches 11 bases. The CDR3 totals 14 residues. CDR1 is MDHEN, CDR2 SYDVKM, per germline. V shed 5 bases and J 7 bases; nucleotides not matched to a gene: 7. CDR3 sequence (DNA): TGTGCCAGCAGTACGGGACAGGGGGTAGGTGAGCAGTACTTC. Amino acid sequence: CASSTGQGVGEQYF.

This clone came up a few times. The J gene is TRBJ1-2, the V gene TRBV28, with 7 bases aligning to TRBD1. This CDR3 contains 15 residues. In germline, CDR1 is MDHEN, CDR2 SYDVKM. J was trimmed by 8 bases and V by 2 bases; bases with no gene match: 11. CDR3 region: CASSLPRQGSFGYTF. The CDR3, as DNA: TGTGCCAGCAGTTTACCAAGACAGGGTTCGTTCGGCTACACCTTC.